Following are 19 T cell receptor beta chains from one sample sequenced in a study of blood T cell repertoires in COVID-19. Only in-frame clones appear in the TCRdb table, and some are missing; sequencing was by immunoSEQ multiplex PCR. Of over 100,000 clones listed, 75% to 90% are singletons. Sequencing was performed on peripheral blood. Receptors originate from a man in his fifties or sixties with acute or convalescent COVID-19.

The CDR3 coding sequence is TGTGCCAGCAGCTTAGACCGGATCAGTAGGGGTGAGCAGTTCTTC. Its translation: CASSLDRISRGEQFF. The V gene is TRBV11-2, the J gene TRBJ2-1; tentative D call: TRBD1 (5 bases). V was pared by 0 bases and J by 9 bases, with 15 bases between. The CDR3 is 15 residues long. Germline V lookup: CDR1 SGHAT, CDR2 FQNNGV.

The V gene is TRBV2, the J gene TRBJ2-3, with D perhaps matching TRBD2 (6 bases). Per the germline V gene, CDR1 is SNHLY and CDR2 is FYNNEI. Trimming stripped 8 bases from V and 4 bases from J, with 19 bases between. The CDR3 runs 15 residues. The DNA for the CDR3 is TGTGCCAGCGGTCGGTCCGGGAGTCCCGCAGATACGCAGTATTTT. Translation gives CASGRSGSPADTQYF.

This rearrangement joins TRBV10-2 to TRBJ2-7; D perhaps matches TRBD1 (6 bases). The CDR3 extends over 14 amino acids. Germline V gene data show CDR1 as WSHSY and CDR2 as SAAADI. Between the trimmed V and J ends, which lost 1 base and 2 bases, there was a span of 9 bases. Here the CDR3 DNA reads TGCGCCAGCAGTGAGTGGGGACACCCCTACGAGCAGTACTTC. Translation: CASSEWGHPYEQYF.

In DNA form, the CDR3 reads TGTGCCAGCAGTAACCCCGGACAGGGGGCGGGAGGCTACACCTTC. It yields the protein CASSNPGQGAGGYTF. This chain links TRBV6-5 with TRBJ1-2; 11 nucleotides align to TRBD1. This CDR3 contains 15 residues. V gave up 5 bases and J gave up 8 bases; unmatched junction bases: 10. CDR1 is MNHEY, CDR2 SVGAGI, per germline.

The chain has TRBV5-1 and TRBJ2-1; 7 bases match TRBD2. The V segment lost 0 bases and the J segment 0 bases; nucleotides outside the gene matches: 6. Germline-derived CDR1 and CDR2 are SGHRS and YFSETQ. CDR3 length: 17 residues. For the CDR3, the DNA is TGCGCCAGCAGCTTGGCCCGGTTAGCGGGCTCCTACAATGAGCAGTTCTTC. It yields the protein CASSLARLAGSYNEQFF.

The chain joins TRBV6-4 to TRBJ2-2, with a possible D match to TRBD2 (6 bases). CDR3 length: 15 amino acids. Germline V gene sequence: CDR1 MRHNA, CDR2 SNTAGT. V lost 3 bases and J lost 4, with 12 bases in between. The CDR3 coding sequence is TGTGCCAGCAGTGAAACGGGACTCTTCACCGGGGAGCTGTTTTTT. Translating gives CASSETGLFTGELFF.

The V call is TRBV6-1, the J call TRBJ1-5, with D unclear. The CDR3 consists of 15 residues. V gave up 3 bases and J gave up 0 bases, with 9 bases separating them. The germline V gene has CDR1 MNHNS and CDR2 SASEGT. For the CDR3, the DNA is TGTGCCAGCAGTGATGGAGGGATTAGCAATCAGCCCCAGCATTTT. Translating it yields CASSDGGISNQPQHF.

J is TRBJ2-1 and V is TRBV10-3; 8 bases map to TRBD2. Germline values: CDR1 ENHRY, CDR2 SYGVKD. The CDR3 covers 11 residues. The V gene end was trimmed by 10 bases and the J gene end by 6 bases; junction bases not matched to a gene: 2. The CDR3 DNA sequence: TGTGCCACCGGGACTAGCAATGAGCAGTTCTTC. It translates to CATGTSNEQFF.

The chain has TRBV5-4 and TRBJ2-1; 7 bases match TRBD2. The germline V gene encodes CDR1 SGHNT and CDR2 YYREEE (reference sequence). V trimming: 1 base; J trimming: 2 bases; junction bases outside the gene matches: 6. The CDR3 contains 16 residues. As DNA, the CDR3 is TGTGCCAGCAGCTTGTCACTAGCGCCTACCTACAATGAGCAGTTCTTC. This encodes CASSLSLAPTYNEQFF.

The CDR3 sequence: CASSLDSGYEQYF. In DNA form, the CDR3 reads TGTGCCAGCAGTCTGGACAGTGGGTACGAGCAGTACTTC. The V call is TRBV28, the J call TRBJ2-7; D possibly corresponds to TRBD1 (6 bases). The CDR3 loop spans 13 amino acids. V was clipped by 5 bases and J by 4 bases, with 12 bases between them. Germline lookup yields CDR1 MDHEN and CDR2 SYDVKM.

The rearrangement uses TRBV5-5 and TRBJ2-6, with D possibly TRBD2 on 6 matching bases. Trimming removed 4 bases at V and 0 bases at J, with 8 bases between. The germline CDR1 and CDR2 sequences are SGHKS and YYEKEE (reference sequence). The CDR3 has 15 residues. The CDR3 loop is CASSRGDSGANVLTF. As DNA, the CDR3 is TGTGCCAGCAGCCGCGGGGACTCTGGGGCCAACGTCCTGACTTTC.

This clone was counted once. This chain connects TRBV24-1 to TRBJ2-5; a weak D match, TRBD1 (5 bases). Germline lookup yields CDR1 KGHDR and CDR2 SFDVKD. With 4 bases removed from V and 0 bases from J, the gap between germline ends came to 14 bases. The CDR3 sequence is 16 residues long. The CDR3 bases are TGTGCCACCAGTGACTCTGCCGGACAAAACCAAGAGACCCAGTACTTC. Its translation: CATSDSAGQNQETQYF.

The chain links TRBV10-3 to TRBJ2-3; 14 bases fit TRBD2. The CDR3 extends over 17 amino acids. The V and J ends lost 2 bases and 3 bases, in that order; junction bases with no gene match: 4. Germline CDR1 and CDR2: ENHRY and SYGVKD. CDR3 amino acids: CAISEGGLAGVTDTQYF. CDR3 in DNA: TGTGCCATCAGTGAGGGGGGACTAGCGGGAGTTACAGATACGCAGTATTTT.

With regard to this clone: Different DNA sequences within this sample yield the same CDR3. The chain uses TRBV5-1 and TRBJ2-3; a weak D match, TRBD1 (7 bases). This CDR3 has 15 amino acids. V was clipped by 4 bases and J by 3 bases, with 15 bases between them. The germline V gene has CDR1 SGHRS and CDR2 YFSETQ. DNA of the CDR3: TGCGCCAGCAGCCGAGGACAGGAGGGGACAGATACGCAGTATTTT. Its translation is CASSRGQEGTDTQYF.

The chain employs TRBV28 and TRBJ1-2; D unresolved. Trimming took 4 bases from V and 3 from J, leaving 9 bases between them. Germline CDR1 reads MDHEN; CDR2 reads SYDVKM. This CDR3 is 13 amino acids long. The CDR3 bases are TGTGCCAGCAGTTCACCGGGATACTATGGCTACACCTTC. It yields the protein CASSSPGYYGYTF.

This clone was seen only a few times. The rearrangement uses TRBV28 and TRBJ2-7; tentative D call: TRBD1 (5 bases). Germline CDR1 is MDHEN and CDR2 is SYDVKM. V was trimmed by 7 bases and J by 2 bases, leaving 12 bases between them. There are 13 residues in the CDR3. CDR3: CASIGRDTYEQYF. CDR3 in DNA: TGTGCCAGCATTGGCAGGGATACCTACGAGCAGTACTTC. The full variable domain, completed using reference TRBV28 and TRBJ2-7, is DVKVTQSSRYLVKRTGEKVFLECVQDMDHENMFWYRQDPGLGLRLIYFSYDVKMKEKGDIPEGYSVSREKKERFSLILESASTNQTSMYLCASIGRDTYEQYFGPGTRLTVT.

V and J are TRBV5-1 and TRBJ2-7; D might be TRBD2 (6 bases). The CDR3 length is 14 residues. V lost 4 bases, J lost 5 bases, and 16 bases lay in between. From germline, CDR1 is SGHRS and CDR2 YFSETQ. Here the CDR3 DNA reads TGCGCCAGCAGCATACACCCAACTAGCAACGAGCAGTACTTC. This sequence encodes CASSIHPTSNEQYF.

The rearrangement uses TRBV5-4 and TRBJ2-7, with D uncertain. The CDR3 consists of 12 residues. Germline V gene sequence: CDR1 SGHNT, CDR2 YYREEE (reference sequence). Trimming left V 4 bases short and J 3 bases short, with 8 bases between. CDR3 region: CASSQDNYEQYF. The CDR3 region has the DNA TGTGCCAGCAGCCAAGACAACTACGAGCAGTACTTC.

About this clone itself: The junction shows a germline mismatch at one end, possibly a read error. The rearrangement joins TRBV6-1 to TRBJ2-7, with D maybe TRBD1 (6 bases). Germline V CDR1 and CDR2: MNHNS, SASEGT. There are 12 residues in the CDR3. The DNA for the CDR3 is TGTGCCAGCACTGAACAGGGCTACGAGCAGTACTTC. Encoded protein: CASTEQGYEQYF.